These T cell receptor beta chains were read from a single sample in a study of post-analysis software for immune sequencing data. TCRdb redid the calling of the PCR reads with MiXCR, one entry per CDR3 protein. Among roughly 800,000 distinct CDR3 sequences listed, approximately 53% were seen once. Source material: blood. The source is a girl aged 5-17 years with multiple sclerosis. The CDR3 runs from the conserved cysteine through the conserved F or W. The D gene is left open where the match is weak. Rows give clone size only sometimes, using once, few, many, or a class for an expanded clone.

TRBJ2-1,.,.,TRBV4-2,TGTGCCAGCAGCCGCCCACTAGATCGGAGCTCCTACAATGAGCAGTTCTTC,CASSRPLDRSSYNEQFF
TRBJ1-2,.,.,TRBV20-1,TGCAGTGCGAGGACAATTAACTATGGCTACACCTTC,CSARTINYGYTF
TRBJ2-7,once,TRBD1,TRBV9,TGTGCCAGCAGCGATGGACAGGGGCTCCACGAGCAGTACTTC,CASSDGQGLHEQYF
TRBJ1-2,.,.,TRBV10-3,TGTGCCATCAGTGACGCTCAATCTGGCTACACCTTC,CAISDAQSGYTF
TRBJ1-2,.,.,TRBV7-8,TGTGCCAGCAGCTTCCGCAGGGACAACTATGGCTACACCTTC,CASSFRRDNYGYTF
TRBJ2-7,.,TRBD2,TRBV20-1,TGCAGTGCTAGGGATGTAGCGGGAGCGGAGATCTACGAGCAGTACTTC,CSARDVAGAEIYEQYF
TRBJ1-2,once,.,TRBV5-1,TGCGCCAGCCGTCAGGAGGTTGAGGGCTACACCTTC,CASRQEVEGYTF
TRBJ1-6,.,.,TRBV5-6,TGTGCCAGCAGCTCCAGAAGACCGGGTCAGGGGAATTCACCCCTCCACTTT,CASSSRRPGQGNSPLHF
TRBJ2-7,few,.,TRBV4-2,TGTGCCAGCAGCCAAGACCGGGACGGCTACGAGCAGTACTTC,CASSQDRDGYEQYF
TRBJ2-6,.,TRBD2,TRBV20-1,TGCAGTGCTAGAGTAGCTAGCGGGAGAGGTGGGGCCAACGTCCTGACTTTC,CSARVASGRGGANVLTF
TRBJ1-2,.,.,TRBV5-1,TGCGCCAGCAGCTTAGCTGGGACACCTAACTATGGCTACACCTTC,CASSLAGTPNYGYTF
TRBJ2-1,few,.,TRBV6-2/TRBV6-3,TGTGCCAGCAGACCTCGGGGGGAGCAGTTCTTC,CASRPRGEQFF
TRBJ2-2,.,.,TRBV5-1,TGCGCCAGCAGCCCGGGGACGCCTCGAAACACCGGGGAGCTGTTTTTT,CASSPGTPRNTGELFF
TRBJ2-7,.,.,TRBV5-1,TGCGCCAGCAGCTTGGTCCCAGGACGGGCCTACGAGCAGTACTTC,CASSLVPGRAYEQYF
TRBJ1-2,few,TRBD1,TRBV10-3,TGTGCCATCAGTGAAGCCGGGACAGGCATTAACTATGGCTACACCTTC,CAISEAGTGINYGYTF
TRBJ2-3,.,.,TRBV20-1,TGCAGTGCTCTAAGGACGTCGGTGACAGATACGCAGTATTTT,CSALRTSVTDTQYF
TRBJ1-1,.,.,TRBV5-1,TGCGCCAGCAGCTTGCGCGGGGGGATTCCGTTGAACACTGAAGCTTTCTTT,CASSLRGGIPLNTEAFF
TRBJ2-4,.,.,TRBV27,TGTGCCAGCAGTTTAGACAGTCGGAACATTCAGTACTTC,CASSLDSRNIQYF
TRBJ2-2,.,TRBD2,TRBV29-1,TGCAGCGTTGAGGAACTAGCGGGAATTAACACCGGGGAGCTGTTTTTT,CSVEELAGINTGELFF
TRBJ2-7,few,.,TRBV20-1,TGCAGTGCTAGAGTTCCAGGGGCCAACTACGAGCAGTACTTC,CSARVPGANYEQYF
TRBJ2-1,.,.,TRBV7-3,TGTGCCAGCAGCTTCGGGGCCTGGACGTACGATGAGCAGTTCTTC,CASSFGAWTYDEQFF
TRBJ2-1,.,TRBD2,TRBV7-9,TGTGCAACCAGGGCTAGCAGCGGGAGCAATGAGCAGTTCTTC,CATRASSGSNEQFF
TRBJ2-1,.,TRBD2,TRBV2,TGTGCCAGCAGCCCAACTAGCGGGGGGACCCATGAGCAGTTCTTC,CASSPTSGGTHEQFF
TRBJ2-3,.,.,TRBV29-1,TGCAGCGTTGAGTTGAGGCACGAAGGGGATACGCAGTATTTT,CSVELRHEGDTQYF
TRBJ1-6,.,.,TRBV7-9,TGTGCCAGCAGCTTAACGGGGGATTCACCCCTCCACTTT,CASSLTGDSPLHF
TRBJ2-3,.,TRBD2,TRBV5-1,TGCGCCAGCAGCAGGTCTAGCGGGAGCACAGATACGCAGTATTTT,CASSRSSGSTDTQYF
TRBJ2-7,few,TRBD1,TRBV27,TGTGCCAGCAGTTCAAGCAGGGGGACCTACGAGCAGTACTTC,CASSSSRGTYEQYF
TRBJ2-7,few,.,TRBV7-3,TGTGCCAGCAGCTTATCAGCAATTTACTCCTACGAGCAGTACTTC,CASSLSAIYSYEQYF
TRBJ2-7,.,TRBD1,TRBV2,TGTGCCAGCAGTTCAAAGACAGGGGCCTACGAGCAGTACTTC,CASSSKTGAYEQYF
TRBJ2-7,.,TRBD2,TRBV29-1,TGCAGCGTTGGATCTAGCGGTAGCTCCTACGAGCAGTACTTC,CSVGSSGSSYEQYF
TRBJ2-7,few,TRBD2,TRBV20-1,TGCAGTGCTAGAGAGGGACTAGCGGGAGTCTACGAGCAGTACTTC,CSAREGLAGVYEQYF
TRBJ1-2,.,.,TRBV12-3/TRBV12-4,TGTGCCAGCAGCTCCCCAATAGGTGGCTACACCTTC,CASSSPIGGYTF
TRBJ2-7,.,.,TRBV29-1,TGCAGCGTTGTCAGGAACTCCTACGAGCAGTACTTC,CSVVRNSYEQYF
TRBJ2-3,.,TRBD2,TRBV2,TGTGCCAGCAGCAGAGGGACTAGCAGCACAGATACGCAGTATTTT,CASSRGTSSTDTQYF
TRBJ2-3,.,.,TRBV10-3,TGTGCCATCAGTGACTTGGGCGGGACCCTCGGTACGCAGTATTTT,CAISDLGGTLGTQYF
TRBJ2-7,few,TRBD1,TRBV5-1,TGCGCCAGCAGCCGTCCCGGGACAGGGTACGAGCAGTACTTC,CASSRPGTGYEQYF
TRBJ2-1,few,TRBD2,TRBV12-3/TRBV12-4,TGTGCCAGCAGTCCAGCCCGCGGGAGGGGAAACAATGAGCAGTTCTTC,CASSPARGRGNNEQFF
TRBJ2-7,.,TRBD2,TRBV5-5,TGTGCCAGCAGCCTGATCCGACTAGGGCGGGGGGGATACTACGAGCAGTACTTC,CASSLIRLGRGGYYEQYF
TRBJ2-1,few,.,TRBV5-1,TGCGCCAGCAGCCTCCAGGGGGGGCAAATCTACAATGAGCAGTTCTTC,CASSLQGGQIYNEQFF
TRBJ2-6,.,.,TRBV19,TGTGCCAGTAGTATAGCCCTGACAAGGGGACCGTTAAACGTCCTGACTTTC,CASSIALTRGPLNVLTF
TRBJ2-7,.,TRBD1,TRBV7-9,TGTGCCAGCAGCTCCGCGGGGGACAGGGGTTACGAGCAGTACTTC,CASSSAGDRGYEQYF